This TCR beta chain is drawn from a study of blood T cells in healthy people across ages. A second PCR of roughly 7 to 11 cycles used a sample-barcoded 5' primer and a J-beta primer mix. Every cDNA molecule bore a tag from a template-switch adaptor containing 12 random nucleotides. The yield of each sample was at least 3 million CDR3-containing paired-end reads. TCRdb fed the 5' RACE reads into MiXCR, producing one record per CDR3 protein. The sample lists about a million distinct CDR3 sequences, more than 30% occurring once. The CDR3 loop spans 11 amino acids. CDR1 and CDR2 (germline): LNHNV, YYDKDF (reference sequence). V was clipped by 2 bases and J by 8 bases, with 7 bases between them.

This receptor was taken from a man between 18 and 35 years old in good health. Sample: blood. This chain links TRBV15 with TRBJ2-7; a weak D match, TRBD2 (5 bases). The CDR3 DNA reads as TGTGCCACCAGCAGATCCGGGAAGCAGTACTTC. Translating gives CATSRSGKQYF.